A single sample is the source of the 12 T cell receptor beta chains below, sequenced in a study of T cell responses to AZD1222 COVID-19 vaccine. Sequenced by immunoSEQ multiplex PCR; TCRdb stores in-frame clones only, minus some. The sample records 120,000 or so clones, over 80% being singletons. The material was peripheral blood, obtained on day 0 of AZD1222 vaccination. Receptors originate from an adult in good health.

This chain joins TRBV3-1 (or the pseudogene TRBV3-2) and TRBJ2-7; 12 nucleotides align to TRBD2. Per the germline V gene, CDR1 is LGHDT and CDR2 is YNNKEL (reference sequence). CDR3 length: 17 residues. Trimming removed 3 bases from V and 0 bases from J; junction bases left unmatched: 6. The CDR3 protein is CASSHFGLAGRSYEQYF. CDR3 DNA: TGTGCCAGCAGCCACTTTGGACTAGCGGGACGCTCCTACGAGCAGTACTTC.

The chain links TRBV10-3 to TRBJ2-7, with TRBD2 as a possible D gene (6 bases). There are 14 residues in the CDR3. Germline CDR1 reads ENHRY; CDR2 reads SYGVKD. Trimming took 3 bases from V and 4 from J, leaving 13 bases between them. As DNA, the CDR3 is TGTGCCATCAGTGATCGGCTAGCGCTGTACGAGCAGTACTTC. It encodes CAISDRLALYEQYF.

This clone is a singleton in its sample. The chain combines TRBV28 with TRBJ2-2, with D unclear. The germline V gene encodes CDR1 MDHEN and CDR2 SYDVKM. Trimming took off 4 bases at V and 1 base at J, with 10 bases between the two ends. The CDR3 loop spans 15 amino acids. DNA of the CDR3: TGTGCCAGCAGTTGGTTGGGTAGGAACACCGGGGAGCTGTTTTTT. This codes for CASSWLGRNTGELFF.

The rearrangement links TRBV19 to TRBJ1-5, with 7 bases fitting TRBD1. After removal of 10 bases from V and 11 bases from J, the junction contained 17 bases not matched to a gene. The length of the CDR3 is 14 residues. Germline V CDR1 and CDR2: LNHDA, SQIVND (reference sequence). CDR3 nucleotides: TGTGCCACCCGGACTACAGGGGCCGGGGAGACCCAGCATTTT. Translation: CATRTTGAGETQHF.

V and J are TRBV5-1 and TRBJ1-1; D is ambiguous. Germline assignment: CDR1 SGHRS and CDR2 YFSETQ. The CDR3 has 15 amino acids. V lost 0 bases and J 5 bases, leaving 14 bases between the germline ends. DNA of the CDR3: TGCGCCAGCAGCTTGGGCTCCGGGGAAGGGACTGAAGCTTTCTTT. The encoded protein is CASSLGSGEGTEAFF.

The CDR3 DNA is TGTGCCAGCAGTTTATATAAGGCCGAGCAGTACTTC. It specifies CASSLYKAEQYF. V is TRBV28 and J is TRBJ2-7; D is uncertain. The CDR3 covers 12 residues. The germline V gene encodes CDR1 MDHEN and CDR2 SYDVKM. The V gene lost 1 base and the J gene lost 6 bases, with 7 bases spanning the gap.

V and J are TRBV10-3 and TRBJ2-5; TRBD1 or TRBD2 may be the D gene (5 bases each). This CDR3 has 15 residues. In germline, CDR1 is ENHRY, CDR2 SYGVKD. Trimming shortened V by 1 base and J by 4 bases, and 13 bases separated the two germline ends. The CDR3 protein is CAISEWAGSPETQYF. The CDR3, as DNA: TGTGCCATCAGTGAGTGGGCAGGGAGCCCAGAGACCCAGTACTTC.

The J gene is TRBJ1-1, the V gene TRBV25-1, with D unresolved. There are 11 residues in the CDR3. Per the germline V gene, CDR1 is MGHDK and CDR2 is SYGVNS. The V gene lost 3 bases and the J gene lost 10 bases, with 9 bases spanning the gap. CDR3 loop: CASSDGLGAFF. The DNA of the CDR3 is TGTGCCAGCAGTGACGGCCTGGGAGCTTTCTTT.

This sequence joins TRBV5-1 and TRBJ2-3, with 7 bases aligning to TRBD2. The CDR3 runs to 15 residues. Germline values: CDR1 SGHRS, CDR2 YFSETQ. The V segment lost 2 bases and the J segment 3 bases; nucleotides outside the gene matches: 6. CDR3 loop: CASSLMASGTDTQYF. DNA for the CDR3: TGCGCCAGCAGCTTAATGGCTAGCGGAACAGATACGCAGTATTTT.

This chain uses TRBV5-1 with TRBJ1-2; 8 nucleotides line up with TRBD1. In germline, CDR1 is SGHRS, CDR2 YFSETQ. V lost 3 bases, J lost 0 bases, and 4 bases stayed unmatched. This CDR3 is built from 15 residues. For the CDR3, the DNA is TGCGCCAGCAGCTCAGGACAGGGAGCTAACTATGGCTACACCTTC. This sequence encodes CASSSGQGANYGYTF.

On this clone itself: Sequence at one end of the junction differs from germline and may be a read error. V usage is TRBV6-5 and J usage is TRBJ1-5; the match to TRBD1 covers 7 bases. The CDR3 covers 15 residues. Per germline, CDR1 MNHEY and CDR2 SVGAGI. CDR3 coding DNA: TGTGCCAGCAGTTACTCGGGCGCAGGGGGTCAGACCCAGCATTTT. Its protein is CASSYSGAGGQTQHF.

This sequence joins TRBV4-2 and TRBJ1-4; TRBD1 matches 12 bases. Trimming took 0 bases from V and 7 from J; bases not matched to a gene: 3. This CDR3 is built from 16 residues. Germline CDR1 is LGHNA and CDR2 is YNFKEQ. The CDR3 sequence: CASSQEGQGAGEKLFF. CDR3 nucleotides: TGTGCCAGCAGCCAAGAGGGACAGGGGGCTGGTGAAAAACTGTTTTTT.